The T cell receptor beta chain described here comes from a study of response to subunit inactivated influenza vaccine. TCRdb called the RT-PCR reads again in MiXCR, with one record for every CDR3 protein. The repertoire has around 580,000 distinct CDR3 sequences, 14% of them found once; the top ten carry more than 9.5%. This clonotype was counted many times. Antigen specificity is unknown. CDR1 is MNHEY and CDR2 is SMNVEV in the germline V gene (reference sequence). Trimming took 2 bases from V and 12 from J, leaving 24 bases between them. This CDR3 is built from 16 residues. Findings and limits, study-wide: New T cells are recruited in small numbers by each seasonal influenza vaccination, according to the authors' suggestion.

This clonotype was sampled from a man aged 45-65 years who received an inactivated influenza vaccine. The V gene is TRBV27, the J gene TRBJ2-3; D might be TRBD1 (6 bases). The input for sequencing was PBMCs from blood, taken about 13 days after vaccination. CDR3 DNA sequence: TGTGCCAGCAGTTTAAACAGGGCAGGCACTGCCTGGGATCAGTATTTT. It translates to CASSLNRAGTAWDQYF.